One and the same sample provided the 9 T cell receptor beta chains below, sequenced in a study of T cells in Graves' hyperthyroidism and ophthalmopathy. Amplified TCR beta CDR3 regions derived from RNA transcripts. In the first-round RT-PCR of the TCR CDR3, the HTBI primer set was used. TCRdb fed the multiplex PCR reads into MiXCR, producing one record per CDR3 protein. The sample yields 550,000 to 700,000 distinct CDR3 sequences, approximately 44% seen once. Sequencing used peripheral blood or thyroid tissue (not recorded which). The source is an adult woman with Graves' disease, either hyperthyroidism or ophthalmopathy (not recorded which).

The V gene is TRBV7-9, the J gene TRBJ2-5, with D unresolved. The CDR3 spans 15 residues. Germline V gene lookup returns CDR1 SEHNR and CDR2 FQNEAQ (reference sequence). Deletions cut 5 bases from V and 1 base from J, with 14 bases between. The CDR3 nucleotides are TGTGCCAGCAGCCAAGTAGCAGTAGCCCAAGAGACCCAGTACTTC. It codes for CASSQVAVAQETQYF.

This clonotype has at least ten counts. The J gene is TRBJ2-7, the V gene TRBV4-1, with a tentative D call TRBD1 (5 bases). In germline, CDR1 is MGHRA, CDR2 YSYEKL. The CDR3 is 15 residues long. Between the trimmed V and J ends, which lost 2 bases and 3 bases, there was a span of 14 bases. CDR3 in DNA: TGCGCCAGCAGCCAATCGGACACTGGGCACTACGAGCAGTACTTC. The encoded protein is CASSQSDTGHYEQYF.

This clonotype turned up a few times. This rearrangement joins TRBV5-1 to TRBJ2-7; 10 nucleotides align to TRBD1. The germline CDR1 and CDR2 sequences are SGHRS and YFSETQ. The CDR3 consists of 14 residues. The V and J ends lost 3 bases and 5 bases, in that order; junction bases with no gene match: 5. The CDR3 DNA follows: TGCGCCAGCAGCTCGGGACAGGGGAGCGACGAGCAGTACTTC. The encoded protein is CASSSGQGSDEQYF.

V gene TRBV19 combines with J gene TRBJ1-5; D gene ambiguous. V shed 3 bases and J shed 4 bases, with 16 bases lying between them. Germline-derived CDR1 and CDR2 are LNHDA and SQIVND (reference sequence). CDR3 length equals 16 residues. CDR3 DNA: TGTGCCAGTAGTATCTTGGCCCAAGGATCAAATCAGCCCCAGCATTTT. Protein: CASSILAQGSNQPQHF.

Worth noting for this clonotype: Mismatch with germline at one junction end may stem from a read error. This chain uses TRBV19 with TRBJ2-6; TRBD1 might be the D (5 bases). This CDR3 is built from 12 residues. The germline V gene has CDR1 LNHDA and CDR2 SQIVND (reference sequence). CDR3 DNA: TGTGCCAGTAGTTTAGGGGCTAACACTGAAGCTTTC. Encoded protein: CASSLGANTEAF. Full variable domain (missing parts from reference TRBV19 and TRBJ2-6): DGGITQSPKYLFRKEGQNVTLSCEQNLNHDAMYWYRQDPGQGLRLIYYSQIVNDFQKGDIAEGYSVSREKKESFPLTVTSAQKNPTAFYLCASSLGANTEAFGAGSRLTVL.

This clonotype was seen more than once but under ten times. The chain recombines TRBV29-1 with TRBJ2-5; perhaps TRBD2 as D (6 bases). From germline, CDR1 is SQVTM and CDR2 ANQGSEA. V lost 4 bases, J lost 5 bases, and 11 bases lay in between. CDR3 length equals 12 residues. For the CDR3, the DNA is TGCAGCGTTGGTCCGGGGGTGGAGACCCAGTACTTC. Protein sequence: CSVGPGVETQYF.

This clonotype has at least ten counts. The V and J genes are TRBV29-1 and TRBJ2-5, with D possibly called TRBD1 or TRBD2 (6 bases each). Germline V gives CDR1 SQVTM, CDR2 ANQGSEA. The ends were cut back, 7 bases at V and 5 bases at J, with 17 bases in the middle. The length of the CDR3 is 13 residues. For the CDR3, the DNA is TGCAGCGCCCTACTCCAGGGGAGGGAGACCCAGTACTTC. This translates into CSALLQGRETQYF.

J is TRBJ2-7 and V is TRBV6-5; 9 bases fit TRBD2. V shed 5 bases, J shed 2 bases, and the junction held 19 bases outside the gene matches. The V gene's germline CDR1 is MNHEY and CDR2 SVGAGI. The CDR3 sequence is 19 residues long. As DNA, the CDR3 is TGTGCCAGCAGTGAAGGGGGGAAGAGACTAGCGGAGCCACCCTACGAGCAGTACTTC. Residues: CASSEGGKRLAEPPYEQYF.

This clonotype has a count of ten or more. The rearrangement links TRBV7-9 to TRBJ1-4, with D uncertain. CDR1 is SEHNR, CDR2 FQNEAQ, per germline (reference sequence). Trimming removed 5 bases from V and 7 bases from J, with 5 bases in between. This CDR3 spans 11 amino acids. The CDR3 is CASSPAEKLFF. The CDR3 region has the DNA TGTGCCAGCAGCCCAGCTGAAAAACTGTTTTTT.